This TCR beta chain was captured in a study of cytomegalovirus exposure and HLA in healthy donors (TCRdb year 2017). A note on the overall study: An earlier analysis of 587 of the donors reported 276 Gb of sequence data and around 100 million unique TCR beta sequences obtained from about 200 million T cells. The genetic ancestry cluster associated with self-reported Caucasian donors included 81% of the 398 genotyped donors. The T cell repertoires of some 670 subjects were profiled by immunosequencing and related to cytomegalovirus serostatus. An early release that covered about 600 HLA-typed donors contained about 300 gigabases of sequencing data and tens of millions of unique TCR sequences. In a later genetic analysis, genome-wide SNP genotypes for about three fifths of the 666 donors were used, and that subset was treated as a discovery cohort. HLA typing included class I and class II loci at four-digit resolution. The later analysis used no new phenotypic data to find candidate immune exposures, relying instead on TCR beta sequences and their occurrence across donors. The study combined high-throughput TCR immunosequencing, statistical association of individual TCRs with disease status, and machine learning to predict cytomegalovirus infection status. A handful of DR-DQ haplotypes were handled as single units for association and clustering because linkage in the cohort was strong. A separate validation cohort of approximately 130 different subjects was used in addition to the approximately 640-subject first cohort. The aim of the study was to test whether cataloging public T cell receptors could identify signatures of past pathogen exposure. Every repertoire in the discovery cohort had been generated on one and the same sequencing platform. To study patterns of TCR occurrence, a later analysis re-analyzed previously published TCR beta repertoires from 600 to 750 donors and added high-resolution HLA genotyping. An earlier analysis of 587 of the donors used high-throughput TCR beta sequencing to judge whether each TCR beta V gene segment behaved as functional or pseudogenic. Among 300 to 500 genotyped donors of the cohort, an average of roughly 230,000 unique TCR beta nucleotide sequences was sequenced per donor, of which about 18% were non-productive. Donor age, sex, ethnicity and CMV serostatus were compiled alongside the repertoire data. Typing coverage varied by locus: roughly 620-640 donors for A, B, C, DRB1 and DQB1; under 550 for DQA1; some 610 for DPA1; around 450 for DPB1.

Points on this clone: The specificity of this receptor is unknown. No qualities accompany the bases; no much larger clone lies one base away.

What the study reported, not specific to this receptor: In vitro tests confirmed that a few of the cytomegalovirus-associated TCR beta chains recognize cytomegalovirus antigens. An association between a missense DCLRE1C variant and V-gene and J-gene trimming of TCR beta chains was found in a later genetic analysis and replicated in an independent cohort. In a later analysis, HLA-associated TCR beta chains showed more clonal expansion and lower generation probabilities than non-associated chains that were equally common. Linkage disequilibrium might explain the correlated functional status among segregating V segments, but an unknown experimental factor could not be excluded. The sequencing pipeline was judged likely to have produced a cluster of highly shared sequence variants as a technical artifact. When HLA alleles, especially DR and DQ, strongly co-occurred, TCR associations were difficult to assign to individual alleles. The presence/absence analyses assumed that sequencing depth was roughly uniform across donors, and that assumption may not be true. The authors suggested that the approach could potentially be generalized to other disease states and immunological phenotypes. In a later analysis, TCR association rates were found to vary across HLA loci, with the most associated TCRs seen for DRB1 alleles and the fewest for HLA-C alleles. While some public TCRs were present in many individuals, most TCR sequences turned up only very rarely across donors. A further reported finding was that TCR beta sequences accurately predicted the HLA-A and HLA-B alleles for most subjects in the first cohort. A later analysis found that most CMV-associated TCR beta chains appeared HLA-restricted, with HLA associations seemingly driven largely by CMV exposure. The only immune exposure information available for the cohort was CMV serostatus. Some IMGT-functional V segments, including TRBV6-2 and TRBV6-3, could not be told apart with the 87-base-pair reads, so those segments were excluded. In the study, 150 to 200 TCR beta chains were listed as associated with cytomegalovirus. In both the original and validation cohorts, the classifier was reported to diagnose cytomegalovirus status with high specificity and sensitivity. In this cohort, only TCR beta chains were sequenced, and detectable features were limited by the absence of alpha or paired-chain data. In a later genetic analysis, fewer N-insertions in productive TCRs were reported among donors in an Asian-associated ancestry cluster than the approximately 630-donor mean. Because counts were too low, about 18 rarely observed V segments, including chromosome 9 orphons, were excluded from the earlier analysis of around 640 of the donors. In an earlier analysis of roughly 500 of the donors, most TCR beta V segments appeared in productive rearrangements about 90% or about 30% of the time, broadly matching IMGT annotations. A later analysis reported that several top co-occurrence clusters appeared linked to parvovirus B19, influenza, CMV and Epstein-Barr virus. In a later analysis, more than 15,000 TCR beta sequences were associated with specific HLA alleles at a false discovery rate of 0.05. Because HLA typing was missing for some donors at each locus, association tests included only the typed subset.

In total, roughly 670 healthy bone marrow donors made up the cohort. All cohort members were sampled while nominally healthy, although unrecorded immune exposures were likely present. The donor tested CMV seronegative, placing the donor among the 350 or so seronegative members of the cohort. Every donor gave a peripheral blood sample, and the peripheral blood mononuclear cells from that sample were used for TCR beta sequencing. Genomic DNA extraction from the blood cell samples was performed with the Qiagen DNeasy Blood Extraction Kit. Libraries were prepared through the immunoSEQ multiplex PCR assay. For the multiplex PCR, a mixture combining 60 forward primers for TCR Vbeta segments and 13 reverse primers for TCR Jbeta segments was used. Amplification of the CDR3 region of rearranged TCR beta genes was performed with a multiplex PCR assay on genomic DNA. On the Illumina HiSeq System, the amplified TCR beta libraries were sequenced as 87-base-pair reads. Turning to the authors' computational methods: A later analysis counted about 80 million unique TCR beta chains across the 550 to 700 repertoires, and 9 million to 14 million of these chains were shared by at least two donors. A nearest-neighbor algorithm error-corrected the raw reads and collapsed the reads into unique sequences, merging closely related sequences to remove PCR and sequencing errors. CDR3 sequences were aligned to IMGT reference sequences to assign V, D and J gene segments. For a sequence to be retained, a match of at least six nucleotides to both a V gene segment and a J gene segment was required. A rearrangement was called productive if the CDR3 had no stop codons and remained in frame with V and J, and every other rearrangement was called non-productive. CDR3 was defined according to IMGT convention as the region running from the second conserved V-encoded cysteine to the conserved J-encoded phenylalanine. Sequences without an unambiguous match to a single V gene segment were excluded from the earlier analysis of a few hundred of the donors. An earlier analysis of a few hundred of the donors classified V segments as functional when productive rearrangements were above 56.7% and as segregating when the standard deviation between donors was above 5%. A statistical classification framework was built to diagnose cytomegalovirus status from the catalog of TCR beta chain sequences. In a later analysis, V and J genes were assigned by comparing TCR nucleotide sequences against IMGT/GENE-DB human TR gene sequences. Using the TCRdist pipeline, a later analysis assigned CDR3 sequences along with most-parsimonious VDJ recombination scenarios. In a later analysis, each TCR beta chain was defined by its CDR3 amino acid sequence together with its V-gene family, and reads lacking a unique V-gene family were excluded. To address suspected cross-contamination and a sequencing artifact, a later analysis removed 450 to 700 highly shared, low-generation-probability nucleotide sequences. In a later analysis, a clonal expansion index was calculated for each public chain from normalized within-repertoire ranks of inferred template counts. A later analysis computed generation probabilities with a VDJ recombination model fitted to out-of-frame rearrangements, and checked the results against IGoR. Hypergeometric tests were used in a later analysis to score TCR-TCR, TCR-HLA and TCR-CMV co-occurrence, with a repertoire-size bias correction applied to the TCR pairs. A later analysis estimated false discovery rates by permuting HLA or CMV assignments 20 times. In a later analysis, co-occurring TCRs were grouped with DBSCAN, and TCRdist sequence similarity was added when clustering was performed within HLA-allele-positive subsets. Repertoires with fewer than 30,000 or more than 120,000 public chains were left out of co-occurrence clustering, as were about 5 repertoires with anomalous nucleotide sharing. Sourced from immuneACCESS, this table was stored by TCRdb with only in-frame sequences that have V and J called. A share of the clones is absent; for the studies checked, an unresolved V gene accounts for under half, and the remainder has no known explanation. From that table come the V and J calls and clone size; the DNA was used to work out D and trimming. The sample has roughly 100,000 clones on record, 78% of them singletons. About 5% of the sample is taken by the ten largest.

The CDR3 sequence holds 13 residues, the cysteine and phenylalanine included. The read is trimmed to its CDR3 DNA, 39 bases read in frame from base 1. The V end loses 5 bases and the J end loses 3 bases, and a stretch of 10 bases separates them. CDR1 SGHNT and CDR2 YENEEA were looked up in the germline V gene. This TCR was recovered from a male donor in good health and CMV-seronegative. The sequence joins TRBV11-3 to TRBJ1-2; the best D guess is TRBD1, with 5 bases matching. The source material was PBMCs. CDR3 protein: CASSLRQHYGYTF. The nucleotide sequence is given as TGTGCCAGCAGCCTCCGACAGCACTATGGCTACACCTTC.